This TCR beta chain was sequenced in a study of early T cells in non-severe SARS-CoV-2 infection (dated by TCRdb to about 2021). Some background on the complete study: Because TCR sequencing relied on bulk RNA taken from unsorted whole blood, pairing of alpha and beta chains was not possible. What the study reported, not specific to this receptor: VDJdb matching was skewed toward anti-spike CD8 responses and likely underestimated virus-specific expansions by missing private and CD4 specificities.

A case-control design nested within a healthcare worker cohort in London, UK, was used, with weekly nasopharyngeal swab PCR tests and blood sampling performed. Healthcare workers were recruited during the week of the UK lockdown, between 23 and 31 March 2020, and followed weekly for up to about 15 weeks. This clonotype was found a few times. Its cognate antigen has yet to be identified. No base-level quality is on record; no much larger clone is a single base apart. The library was obtained by 5' RACE. The sequencer was a NextSeq 500. In the TCR library protocol, unique molecular identifiers were attached to individual cDNA molecules to correct for PCR bias and sequencing error. Both TCR alpha and beta chains were sequenced, and tight co-correlation was observed between alpha and beta sequence abundances in each sample. The authors' analysis ran thus. Decombinator V4 was used to annotate the V gene, J gene and CDR3 of the TCR sequences. TCRs were defined as expanded if a significant change between any two time points was detected under a Poisson model with p below 0.0001. TCR abundances were normalised to the total number of TCRs sequenced per sample and were expressed as counts per million. VDJdb, accessed 1 November 2021, was searched for CMV, EBV and SARS-CoV-2 annotated TCRs, with TCRs annotated for multiple antigens excluded. The raw public data were reprocessed by TCRdb itself: fastp quality trimming at Q25, MiXCR clonotype calling, in-frame beta chains only. Each entry is one CDR3 protein sequence, shown with its most common DNA and genes. None of the V and J calls come from the authors' own analysis; TCRdb made them. The sample table shows tens of thousands of distinct CDR3 sequences, and around 16% are seen once. Of the sample, about 4.7% falls within the top ten clones.

Sequencing was performed on whole blood, taken at baseline. The receptor comes from an adult who was a healthcare worker with PCR-confirmed SARS-CoV-2 infection or an uninfected control (not recorded which).

The DNA reads TGTGCCAGCAGTTTGGCGGGACCCTCTGGCACAGATACGCAGTATTTT. Its protein product is CASSLAGPSGTDTQYF. This receptor chain uses TRBV27 and TRBJ2-3, and perhaps TRBD2 as D gene, on 6 matching bases. Taken from the germline V gene (reference sequence), the CDR1 and CDR2 loops are MNHEY and SMNVEV. The CDR3 covers 16 residues, taking in both the cysteine and the phenylalanine. Of the read, only the CDR3 DNA is kept; its 48 bases are in frame from base 1. V is clipped by 3 bases and J by 1 base, and the sequence between their germline boundaries is 14 bases long.